This T cell receptor (beta chain) was identified during a study of blood T cells in healthy people across ages. V lost 7 bases to trimming and J lost 4 bases, with 16 bases between them. The CDR3 spans 13 residues. From germline, CDR1 is SQVTM and CDR2 ANQGSEA. The second PCR ran roughly 6 to 11 cycles with a sample-barcoded 5' primer and J-beta primers. TCRdb itself ran the 5' RACE reads through MiXCR, one entry per CDR3 protein. This table has 800,000 to 950,000 distinct CDR3 sequences, around 48% appearing once. The chain links TRBV29-1 to TRBJ1-2, with unresolved D. The origin of this receptor is a man between 25 and 39 years old in good health. The specimen sequenced was blood. The CDR3 protein is CSGWAGLSYGYTF. CDR3 nucleotides: TGCAGCGGTTGGGCCGGACTCAGCTATGGCTACACCTTC. Drawing the rest from reference TRBV29-1 and TRBJ1-2, the complete variable domain is SAVISQKPSRDICQRGTSLTIQCQVDSQVTMMFWYRQQPGQSLTLIATANQGSEATYESGFVIDKFPISRPNLTFSTLTVSNMSPEDSSIYLCSGWAGLSYGYTFGSGTRLTVV.